This TCR beta chain was captured by sequencing in a study of blood T cell repertoires in COVID-19. Looking at the study overall: Researchers got acute and convalescent COVID-19 samples from the United States, Italy and Spain.

Germline CDR1 LGHNA, CDR2 YNFKEQ. The CDR3 extends over 19 amino acids. Trimming took 0 bases from V and 0 from J; bases not matched to a gene: 12. In the authors' methods: Cell counts per sample came from amplifying reference gene primers. The protocol was immunoSEQ multiplex PCR, while the TCRdb copy is restricted to in-frame clones and leaves out a portion. V and J calls and clone size follow that table, whereas D and trimming were derived from the DNA. The sample includes 75,000 to 90,000 clones, roughly 78% of them seen just once. Patients of the Seattle cohort, enrolled during active infection, were followed longitudinally.

The sequencing input was peripheral blood. This chain uses TRBV4-2 with TRBJ2-3; 7 nucleotides match TRBD2. The receptor was derived from a man aged 60 to 69 with COVID-19, enrolled during active disease. The CDR3 loop reads CASSQDLRVRRGSTDTQYF. The DNA of the CDR3 is TGTGCCAGCAGCCAAGATCTAAGAGTAAGGCGGGGGAGCACAGATACGCAGTATTTT.